The source of this T cell receptor (beta chain) is a study of shared clonotypes between healthy human individuals. CD45RA-negative memory and CD45RA+ naive subsets were split from the CD4+ cells. The CDR3 totals 18 residues. With V trimmed by 4 bases and J by 2 bases, 10 bases remained unmatched. The germline V gene has CDR1 MDHEN and CDR2 SYDVKM. Sequencing used immunoSEQ multiplex PCR; TCRdb keeps in-frame clones, though not all of them. The sample yields 640,000 or so clones, approximately 79% seen once. V is TRBV28 and J is TRBJ2-5, with 13 bases identical to TRBD2. The sequencing sample was made of memory CD4+ T cells sorted from blood. Subset here: CD45RA-negative fraction. This sequence was found in a woman aged 30 to 39 in good health. CDR3 loop: CASSSSGTSGVWQETQYF. CDR3 DNA: TGTGCCAGCAGTTCCTCCGGGACTAGCGGGGTGTGGCAAGAGACCCAGTACTTC. The variable domain in full, with the rest retrieved from reference TRBV28 and TRBJ2-5, is DVKVTQSSRYLVKRTGEKVFLECVQDMDHENMFWYRQDPGLGLRLIYFSYDVKMKEKGDIPEGYSVSREKKERFSLILESASTNQTSMYLCASSSSGTSGVWQETQYFGPGTRLLVL.